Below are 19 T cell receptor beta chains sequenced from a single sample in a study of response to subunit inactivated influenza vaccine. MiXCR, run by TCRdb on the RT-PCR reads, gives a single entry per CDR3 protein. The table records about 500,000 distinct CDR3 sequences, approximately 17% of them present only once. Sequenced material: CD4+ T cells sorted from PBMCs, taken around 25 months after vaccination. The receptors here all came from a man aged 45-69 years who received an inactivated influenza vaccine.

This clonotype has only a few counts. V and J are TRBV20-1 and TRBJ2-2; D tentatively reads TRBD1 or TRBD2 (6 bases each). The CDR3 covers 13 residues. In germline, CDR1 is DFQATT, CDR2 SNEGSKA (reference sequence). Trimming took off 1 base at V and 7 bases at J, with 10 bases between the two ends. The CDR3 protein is CSARGRGIGELFF. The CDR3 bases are TGCAGTGCTAGAGGGAGGGGGATCGGGGAGCTGTTTTTT.

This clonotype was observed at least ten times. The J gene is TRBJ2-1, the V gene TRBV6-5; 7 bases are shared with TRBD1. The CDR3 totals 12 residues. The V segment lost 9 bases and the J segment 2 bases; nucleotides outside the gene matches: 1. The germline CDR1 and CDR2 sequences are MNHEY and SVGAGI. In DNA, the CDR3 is TGTGCCAGTGGACAGGCCTACAATGAGCAGTTCTTC. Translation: CASGQAYNEQFF.

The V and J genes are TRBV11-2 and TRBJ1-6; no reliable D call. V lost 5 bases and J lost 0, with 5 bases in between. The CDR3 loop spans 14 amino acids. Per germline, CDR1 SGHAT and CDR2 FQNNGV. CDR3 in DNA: TGTGCCAGCAGCCCCCCCTCCTATAATTCACCCCTCCACTTT. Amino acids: CASSPPSYNSPLHF.

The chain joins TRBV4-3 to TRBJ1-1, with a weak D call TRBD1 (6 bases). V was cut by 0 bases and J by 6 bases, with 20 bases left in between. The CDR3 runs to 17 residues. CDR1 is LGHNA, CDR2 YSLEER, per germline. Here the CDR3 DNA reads TGCGCCAGCAGCCAAGAGCTGGGGGGGGCGCCCAAATCTGAAGCTTTCTTT. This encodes CASSQELGGAPKSEAFF.

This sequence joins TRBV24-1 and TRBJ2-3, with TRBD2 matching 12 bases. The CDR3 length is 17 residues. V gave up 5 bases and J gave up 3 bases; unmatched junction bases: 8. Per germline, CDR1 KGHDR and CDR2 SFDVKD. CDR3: CATSGSLAGGRTDTQYF. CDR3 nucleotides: TGTGCCACCAGTGGTAGCCTAGCGGGGGGGCGAACAGATACGCAGTATTTT.

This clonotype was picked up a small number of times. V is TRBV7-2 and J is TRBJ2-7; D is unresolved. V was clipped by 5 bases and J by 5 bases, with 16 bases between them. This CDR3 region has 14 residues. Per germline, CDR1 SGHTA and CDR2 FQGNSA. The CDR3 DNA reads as TGTGCCAGCAGCCCTCGAGGATTTGGAAACGAGCAGTACTTC. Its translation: CASSPRGFGNEQYF.

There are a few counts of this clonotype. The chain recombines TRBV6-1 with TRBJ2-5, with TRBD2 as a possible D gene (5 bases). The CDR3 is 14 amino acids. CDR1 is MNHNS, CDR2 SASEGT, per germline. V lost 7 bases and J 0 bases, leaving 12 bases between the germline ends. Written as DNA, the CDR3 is TGTGCCAGCACCAACGGGATGTACCAAGAGACCCAGTACTTC. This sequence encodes CASTNGMYQETQYF.

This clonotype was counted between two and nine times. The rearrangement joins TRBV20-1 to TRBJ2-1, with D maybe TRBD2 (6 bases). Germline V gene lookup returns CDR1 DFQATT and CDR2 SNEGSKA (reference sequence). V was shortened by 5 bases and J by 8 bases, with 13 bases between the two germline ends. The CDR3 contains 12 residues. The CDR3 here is CSAPTSSDEQFF. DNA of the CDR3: TGCAGTGCTCCCACTAGCAGCGATGAGCAGTTCTTC.

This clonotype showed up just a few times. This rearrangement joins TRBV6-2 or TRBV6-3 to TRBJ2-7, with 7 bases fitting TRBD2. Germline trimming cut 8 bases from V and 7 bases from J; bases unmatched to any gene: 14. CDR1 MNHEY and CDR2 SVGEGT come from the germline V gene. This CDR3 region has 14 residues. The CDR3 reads CASGTQRGRWEQYF. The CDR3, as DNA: TGTGCCAGCGGAACACAGCGGGGTCGGTGGGAGCAGTACTTC.

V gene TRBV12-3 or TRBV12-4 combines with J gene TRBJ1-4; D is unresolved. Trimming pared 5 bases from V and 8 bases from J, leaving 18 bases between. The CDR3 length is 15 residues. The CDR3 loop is CASSPPPRGEEKLFF. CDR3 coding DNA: TGTGCCAGCAGTCCCCCTCCCCGGGGTGAGGAAAAACTGTTTTTT.

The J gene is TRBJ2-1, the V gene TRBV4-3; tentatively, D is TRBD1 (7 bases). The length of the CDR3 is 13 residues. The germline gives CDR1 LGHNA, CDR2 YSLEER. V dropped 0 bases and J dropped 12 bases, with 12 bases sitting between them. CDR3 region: CASSQDLQGGQFF. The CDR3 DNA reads TGCGCCAGCAGCCAAGATCTCCAGGGGGGGCAGTTCTTC.

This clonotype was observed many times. The CDR3: CASSLAGGPEQFF. CDR3 DNA sequence: TGCGCCAGCAGCCTAGCGGGAGGGCCGGAGCAGTTCTTC. This chain links TRBV10-2 with TRBJ2-1; 12 nucleotides match TRBD2. Germline values: CDR1 WSHSY, CDR2 SAAADI. The CDR3 is made up of 13 amino acids. The V and J ends lost 6 bases and 10 bases, in that order; junction bases with no gene match: 4.

The CDR3 DNA reads as TGTGCCAGCAGTTCTACCGGGACAGGGGTGTATTTT. This sequence encodes CASSSTGTGVYF. The chain carries TRBV28 and TRBJ2-3; 10 bases are a match to TRBD1. J lost 14 bases, V lost 4 bases, and 6 bases had no gene match. This CDR3 has 12 residues. Germline-derived CDR1 and CDR2 are MDHEN and SYDVKM.

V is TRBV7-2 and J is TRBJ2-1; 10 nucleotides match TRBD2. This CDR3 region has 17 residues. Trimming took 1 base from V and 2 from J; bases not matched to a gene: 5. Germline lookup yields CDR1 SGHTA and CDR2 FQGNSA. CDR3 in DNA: TGTGCCAGCAGCTTAGTGGGACTAGCGCACACCTACAATGAGCAGTTCTTC. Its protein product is CASSLVGLAHTYNEQFF.

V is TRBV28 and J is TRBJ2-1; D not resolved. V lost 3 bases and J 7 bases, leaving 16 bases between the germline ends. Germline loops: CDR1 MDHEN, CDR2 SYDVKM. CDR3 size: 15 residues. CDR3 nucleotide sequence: TGTGCCAGCAGTTTCCACGCCGCCATCGTAAATGAGCAGTTCTTC. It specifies CASSFHAAIVNEQFF.

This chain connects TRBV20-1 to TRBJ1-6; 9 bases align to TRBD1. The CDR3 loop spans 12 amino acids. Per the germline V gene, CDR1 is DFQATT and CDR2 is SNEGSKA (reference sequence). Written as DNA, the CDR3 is TGCAGCGCGGGACAGGGTTATTCACCCCTCCACTTT. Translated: CSAGQGYSPLHF.

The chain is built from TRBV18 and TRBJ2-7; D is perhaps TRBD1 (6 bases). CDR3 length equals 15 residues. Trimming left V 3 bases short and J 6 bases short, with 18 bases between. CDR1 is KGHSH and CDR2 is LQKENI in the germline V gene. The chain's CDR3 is CASSPDRSRITEQYF. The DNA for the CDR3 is TGTGCCAGCTCACCCGACAGGTCCCGAATTACCGAGCAGTACTTC.

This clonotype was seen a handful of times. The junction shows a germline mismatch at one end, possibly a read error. The CDR3 sequence: CASSQVYQADF. CDR3 nucleotide sequence: TGCGCCAGCAGCCAAGTTTACCAGGCCGACTTC. The gene calls are TRBV4-1 and TRBJ2-1; unclear D gene. The CDR3 is 11 residues long. Per the germline V gene, CDR1 is MGHRA and CDR2 is YSYEKL.

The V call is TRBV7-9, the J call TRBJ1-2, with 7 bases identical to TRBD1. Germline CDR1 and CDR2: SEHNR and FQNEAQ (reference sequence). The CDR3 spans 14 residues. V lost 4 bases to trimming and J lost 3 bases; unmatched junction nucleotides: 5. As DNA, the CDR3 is TGTGCCAGCAGCTCGACAGGGCCGGACTATGGCTACACCTTC. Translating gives CASSSTGPDYGYTF.